This is a list of T cell receptor beta chains from one sample in a study of Ad26.COV2.S vaccination and SARS-CoV-2 variants. Data came from immunoSEQ multiplex PCR; TCRdb stores just in-frame clones and leaves some out. The table has some 340,000 clones, about 86% seen once. Here the sequenced sample was peripheral blood, taken in a trial of Ad26.COV2.S vaccine versus placebo. These TCRs come from a person between 18 and 60 years old who received the Ad26.COV2.S COVID-19 vaccine or a placebo. The CDR3 runs from the conserved cysteine through the conserved F or W. The D gene is left open where the match is weak. The size entry is marked missing in some rows and otherwise reads once, few, many or a size class.

V	J	size	D	DNA	CDR3
TRBV14	TRBJ1-2	-	-	TGTGCCAGCAGCCAAGATCTTGGACCTTACTATGGCTACACCTTC	CASSQDLGPYYGYTF
TRBV7-7	TRBJ2-5	-	-	TGTGCCAGCGGGGAGACGGGGCTGGGTAAGGAGACCCAGTACTTC	CASGETGLGKETQYF
TRBV5-4	TRBJ1-1	-	-	TGTGCCAGCAGCTCCCCGGGTCGTTTCACTGAAGCTTTCTTT	CASSSPGRFTEAFF
TRBV5-1	TRBJ2-7	-	-	TGCGCCAGCCGGGATTCTGACTACGAGCAGTACTTC	CASRDSDYEQYF
TRBV5-1	TRBJ2-3	-	TRBD1	TGCGCCAGCAGCTTGAGGGACAGGGGTGGAGATACGCAGTATTTT	CASSLRDRGGDTQYF
TRBV27	TRBJ2-2	once	-	TGTGCCAGCAAGCCGGGGGATAATGGGGGCAGCGGGGAGCTGTTTTTT	CASKPGDNGGSGELFF
TRBV7-9	TRBJ2-3	-	TRBD1	TGTGCCAGCAGGCACATATACAGGGGCAGGGATACGCAGTATTTT	CASRHIYRGRDTQYF
TRBV7-9	TRBJ2-5	-	-	TGTGCCAGCAGAGCTGCCTTAAGTATTCCCCAGTACTTC	CASRAALSIPQYF
TRBV10-2	TRBJ1-1	few	TRBD1	TGCGCCAGCAGTGAGACGACAGGGTACGGACTAAGGGCTTTCTTT	CASSETTGYGLRAFF
TRBV5-1	TRBJ2-7	-	-	TGCGCCAGCAGCCCCGGGGCAGGGCAGTACGAGCAGTACTTC	CASSPGAGQYEQYF